Following are 14 T cell receptor beta chains from one sample sequenced in a study of breast tumors, draining lymph nodes, adjacent tissues. Samples came from axillary lymph nodes draining the breast cancer. A single record per CDR3 protein comes from TCRdb applying MiXCR to the multiplex PCR reads. The table shows about 130,000 distinct CDR3 sequences, with about 20% occurring only once. The sample comprised axillary lymph node tissue. Source of these receptors: a female donor with breast cancer. Some clones in this sample may be carry-over from other donors' samples.

There are many counts of this clonotype. This chain links TRBV13 with TRBJ2-5, with D perhaps matching TRBD1 (5 bases). V was cut by 3 bases and J by 12 bases, with 14 bases left in between. Germline CDR1 reads PRHDT; CDR2 reads FYEKMQ (reference sequence). The CDR3 is 12 residues long. In nucleotides, the CDR3 is TGTGCCAGCAGCTTTAGACAGTCGGTCGAGTACTTC. This sequence encodes CASSFRQSVEYF.

This clonotype was counted at least ten times. The chain has TRBV12-3 or TRBV12-4 and TRBJ2-2; TRBD2 matches 7 bases. The CDR3 is made up of 17 amino acids. The V segment lost 3 bases and the J segment 4 bases; nucleotides outside the gene matches: 11. As DNA, the CDR3 is TGTGCCAGCAGTTTTGCGGGAGTCTCGCGGGGCACCGGGGAGCTGTTTTTT. It specifies CASSFAGVSRGTGELFF.

The CDR3 nucleotides read TGTGCCAGCAAAGACTATTACGAGCAGTACTTC. Its protein product is CASKDYYEQYF. The rearrangement links TRBV28 to TRBJ2-7; the D gene is possibly TRBD2 (5 bases). The CDR3 has 11 residues. Germline CDR1 and CDR2: MDHEN and SYDVKM. Trimming took off 7 bases at V and 4 bases at J, with 8 bases between the two ends.

The chain has TRBV4-1 and TRBJ2-3, with a possible D match to TRBD2 (6 bases). There are 17 residues in the CDR3. V lost 1 base and J 0 bases, leaving 14 bases between the germline ends. Germline CDR1 and CDR2: MGHRA and YSYEKL. The CDR3 loop is CASSQGFAGRSTDTQYF. In nucleotides, the CDR3 is TGCGCCAGCAGCCAAGGATTTGCGGGAAGAAGCACAGATACGCAGTATTTT.

This clonotype was seen many times. This chain uses TRBV19 with TRBJ2-3; the D is unclear. CDR1 is LNHDA, CDR2 SQIVND, per germline (reference sequence). The CDR3 runs to 13 residues. The ends were cut back, 1 base at V and 4 bases at J, with 6 bases in the middle. The CDR3 is CASSIVTSDTQYF. CDR3 coding DNA: TGTGCCAGTAGTATAGTTACCTCAGATACGCAGTATTTT.

This clonotype appeared many times. V gene TRBV24-1 combines with J gene TRBJ2-1, with D uncertain. CDR1 and CDR2 (germline): KGHDR, SFDVKD. CDR3 length: 9 residues. V lost 12 bases, J lost 4 bases, and 3 bases lay in between. The CDR3 nucleotides are TGTGCCTCGTACAATGAGCAGTTCTTC. It specifies CASYNEQFF.

There are many counts of this clonotype. This sequence joins TRBV11-3 and TRBJ2-1, with 7 bases that match TRBD1. The J segment lost 9 bases and the V segment lost 4 bases, leaving 6 bases of the junction unmatched. The CDR3 extends over 13 amino acids. Germline CDR1 SGHNT, CDR2 YENEEA. This chain's CDR3 is CASSSGQWGEQFF. The CDR3 DNA reads TGTGCCAGCAGCTCGGGACAGTGGGGTGAGCAGTTCTTC.

There are many counts of this clonotype. This chain links TRBV7-9 with TRBJ2-1, with 10 bases fitting TRBD2. There are 15 residues in the CDR3. Germline values: CDR1 SEHNR, CDR2 FQNEAQ (reference sequence). V lost 6 bases to trimming and J lost 7 bases; unmatched junction nucleotides: 9. CDR3 loop: CASSLSGGALNEQFF. CDR3 DNA sequence: TGTGCCAGCAGTTTAAGCGGGGGGGCACTTAATGAGCAGTTCTTC.

This clonotype came up many times. The genes are TRBV7-3 and TRBJ2-2; 8 bases are a match to TRBD1. Trimming took 1 base from V and 1 from J; bases not matched to a gene: 2. The CDR3 totals 16 residues. Germline V gene sequence: CDR1 SGHTA, CDR2 FQGTGA. Here the CDR3 DNA reads TGTGCCAGCAGCTTAAGGGGGACAGGGAACACCGGGGAGCTGTTTTTT. Its translation is CASSLRGTGNTGELFF.

This clonotype was seen ten or more times. The chain employs TRBV6-5 and TRBJ2-3; D remains unclear. This CDR3 is 12 amino acids long. The V gene lost 3 bases and the J gene lost 4 bases, with 5 bases spanning the gap. Looked up from germline, CDR1 is MNHEY and CDR2 is SVGAGI. The CDR3: CASSYNADTQYF. CDR3 DNA: TGTGCCAGCAGTTATAACGCAGATACGCAGTATTTT.

This clonotype came up many times. The V and J genes are TRBV4-1 and TRBJ2-3, with 8 bases fitting TRBD1. There are 16 residues in the CDR3. Per germline, CDR1 MGHRA and CDR2 YSYEKL. The J segment lost 4 bases and the V segment lost 0 bases, leaving 6 bases of the junction unmatched. CDR3 bases: TGCGCCAGCAGCCAAGAGTCCCAGGGGGCCTCAGATACGCAGTATTTT. Its translation: CASSQESQGASDTQYF.

This clonotype was detected ten times or more. The chain uses TRBV6-5 and TRBJ2-3, with D hard to call. This CDR3 contains 14 residues. The germline V gene has CDR1 MNHEY and CDR2 SVGAGI. V was shortened by 6 bases and J by 0 bases, with 10 bases between the two germline ends. The CDR3 DNA sequence: TGTGCCAGCAGGGTTCAAAGGAGCACAGATACGCAGTATTTT. Residues: CASRVQRSTDTQYF.

As concerns this clonotype: This sequence may be a read error, since a much larger clone differs from it by one base. The chain employs TRBV2 and TRBJ2-5, with 9 bases aligning to TRBD2. The germline V gene has CDR1 SNHLY and CDR2 FYNNEI. The CDR3 is 15 amino acids. With V trimmed by 7 bases and J by 3 bases, 9 bases remained unmatched. CDR3 nucleotides: TGTGCCAGCACACGCGAACTAGCGGGCGAAGAGACCCAGTACTTC. It is translated as CASTRELAGEETQYF.

This clonotype was seen ten or more times. The rearrangement joins TRBV5-1 to TRBJ2-5; 8 bases line up with TRBD1. CDR1 and CDR2 from the germline V gene are SGHRS and YFSETQ. J gave up 5 bases and V 0 bases, and 6 bases lay outside the gene matches. The CDR3 has 15 residues. The CDR3 sequence is CASSLGQGIVETQYF. CDR3 nucleotide sequence: TGCGCCAGCAGCTTGGGACAGGGGATCGTCGAGACCCAGTACTTC.